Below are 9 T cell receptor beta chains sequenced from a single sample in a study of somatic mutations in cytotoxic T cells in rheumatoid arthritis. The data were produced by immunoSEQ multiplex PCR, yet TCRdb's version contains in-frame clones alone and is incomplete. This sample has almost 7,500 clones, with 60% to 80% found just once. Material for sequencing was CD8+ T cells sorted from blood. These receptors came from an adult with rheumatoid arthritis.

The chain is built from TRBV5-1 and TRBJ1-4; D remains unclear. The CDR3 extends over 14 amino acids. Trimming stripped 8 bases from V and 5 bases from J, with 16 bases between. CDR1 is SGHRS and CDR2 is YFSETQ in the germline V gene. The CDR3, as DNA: TGCGCCAGTCCTACTACTCGGGAGAATGAAAAACTGTTTTTT. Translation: CASPTTRENEKLFF. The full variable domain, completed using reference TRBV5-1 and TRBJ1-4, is KAGVTQTPRYLIKTRGQQVTLSCSPISGHRSVSWYQQTPGQGLQFLFEYFSETQRNKGNFPGRFSGRQFSNSRSEMNVSTLELGDSALYLCASPTTRENEKLFFGSGTQLSVL.

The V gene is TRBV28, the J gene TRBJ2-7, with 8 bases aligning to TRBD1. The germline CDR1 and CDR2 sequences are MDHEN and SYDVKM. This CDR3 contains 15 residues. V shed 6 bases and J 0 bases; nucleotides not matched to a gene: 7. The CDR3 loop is CASRRRQGTSYEQYF. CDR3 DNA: TGTGCCAGCAGGCGCCGACAGGGGACCTCCTACGAGCAGTACTTC. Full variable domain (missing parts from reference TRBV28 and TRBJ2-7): DVKVTQSSRYLVKRTGEKVFLECVQDMDHENMFWYRQDPGLGLRLIYFSYDVKMKEKGDIPEGYSVSREKKERFSLILESASTNQTSMYLCASRRRQGTSYEQYFGPGTRLTVT.

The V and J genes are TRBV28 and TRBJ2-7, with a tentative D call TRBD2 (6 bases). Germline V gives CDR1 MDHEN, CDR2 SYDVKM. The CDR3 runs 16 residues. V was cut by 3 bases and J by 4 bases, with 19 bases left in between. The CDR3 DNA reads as TGTGCCAGCAGTTTTAGTTCGGCGGAGGGCGGGTACGAGCAGTACTTC. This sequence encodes CASSFSSAEGGYEQYF.

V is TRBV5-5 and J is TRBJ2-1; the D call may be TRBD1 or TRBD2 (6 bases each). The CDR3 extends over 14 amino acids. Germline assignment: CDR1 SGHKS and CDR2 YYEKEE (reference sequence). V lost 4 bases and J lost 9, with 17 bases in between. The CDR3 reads CASSPSSGGGEQFF. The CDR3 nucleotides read TGTGCCAGCAGCCCCTCGAGTGGAGGGGGTGAGCAGTTCTTC. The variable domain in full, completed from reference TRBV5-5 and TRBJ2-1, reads DAGVTQSPTHLIKTRGQQVTLRCSPISGHKSVSWYQQVLGQGPQFIFQYYEKEERGRGNFPDRFSARQFPNYSSELNVNALLLGDSALYLCASSPSSGGGEQFFGPGTRLTVL.

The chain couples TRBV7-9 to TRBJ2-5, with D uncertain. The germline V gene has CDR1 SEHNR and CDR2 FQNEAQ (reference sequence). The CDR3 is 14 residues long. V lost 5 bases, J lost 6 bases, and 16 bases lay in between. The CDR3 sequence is CASSPRFDAKTQYF. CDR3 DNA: TGTGCCAGCAGCCCCCGGTTTGACGCAAAGACCCAGTACTTC.

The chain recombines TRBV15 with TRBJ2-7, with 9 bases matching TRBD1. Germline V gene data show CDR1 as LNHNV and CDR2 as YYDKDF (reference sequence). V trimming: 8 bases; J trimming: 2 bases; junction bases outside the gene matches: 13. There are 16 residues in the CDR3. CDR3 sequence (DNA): TGTGCCACCCGCCCTAAGGGGGGGACAGGGCCCTACGAGCAGTACTTC. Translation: CATRPKGGTGPYEQYF.

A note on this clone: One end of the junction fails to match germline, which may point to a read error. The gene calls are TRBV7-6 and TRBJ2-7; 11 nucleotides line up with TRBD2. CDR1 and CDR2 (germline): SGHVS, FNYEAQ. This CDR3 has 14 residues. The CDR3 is CASSVAGGPYEQYF. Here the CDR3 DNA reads TGTGCCAGCAGCGTAGCGGGAGGGCCCTACGAGCAGTACTTC.

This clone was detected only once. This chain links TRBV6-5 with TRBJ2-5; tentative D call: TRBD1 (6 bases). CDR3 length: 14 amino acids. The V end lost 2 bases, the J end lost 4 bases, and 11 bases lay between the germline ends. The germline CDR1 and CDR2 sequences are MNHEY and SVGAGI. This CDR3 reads CASSYTTGIETQYF. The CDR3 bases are TGTGCCAGCAGTTACACTACAGGGATAGAGACCCAGTACTTC.

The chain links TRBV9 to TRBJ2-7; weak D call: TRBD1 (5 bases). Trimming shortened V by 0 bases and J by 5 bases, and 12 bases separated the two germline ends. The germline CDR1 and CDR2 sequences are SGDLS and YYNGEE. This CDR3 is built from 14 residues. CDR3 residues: CASSVGSGKNEQYF. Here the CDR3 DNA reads TGTGCCAGCAGCGTAGGATCAGGGAAGAACGAGCAGTACTTC.